This T cell receptor (beta chain) was identified during a study of cytomegalovirus exposure and HLA in healthy donors. Whole-study context: The same platform used for the 666 first-cohort repertoires was also used for the 100 to 150 validation repertoires, as a later analysis reported. Study-level findings and limits: Cytomegalovirus status was reportedly diagnosed by the classifier with high specificity and sensitivity. In vitro work confirmed that a few CMV-associated chains recognize CMV antigens. The study flagged approximately 180 TCR beta chains as cytomegalovirus-associated.

The method was immunoSEQ multiplex PCR; TCRdb's version includes in-frame clones alone and lacks a portion of them. The data contain 150,000 to 200,000 clones, approximately 81% of them singletons. In regard to this clone: Antigen: not known.

Between the trimmed V and J ends, which lost 8 bases and 9 bases, there was a span of 14 bases. Germline V gene lookup returns CDR1 SEHNR and CDR2 FQNEAQ (reference sequence). CDR3 length: 12 amino acids. Sequencing used PBMCs. This chain joins TRBV7-9 and TRBJ2-1; D is uncertain. This receptor was obtained from a man between 18 and 35 years old in good health and CMV-seropositive. The DNA for the CDR3 is TGTGCCAGCGTCTCGGGTTTCGGTGAGCAGTTCTTC. It specifies CASVSGFGEQFF.